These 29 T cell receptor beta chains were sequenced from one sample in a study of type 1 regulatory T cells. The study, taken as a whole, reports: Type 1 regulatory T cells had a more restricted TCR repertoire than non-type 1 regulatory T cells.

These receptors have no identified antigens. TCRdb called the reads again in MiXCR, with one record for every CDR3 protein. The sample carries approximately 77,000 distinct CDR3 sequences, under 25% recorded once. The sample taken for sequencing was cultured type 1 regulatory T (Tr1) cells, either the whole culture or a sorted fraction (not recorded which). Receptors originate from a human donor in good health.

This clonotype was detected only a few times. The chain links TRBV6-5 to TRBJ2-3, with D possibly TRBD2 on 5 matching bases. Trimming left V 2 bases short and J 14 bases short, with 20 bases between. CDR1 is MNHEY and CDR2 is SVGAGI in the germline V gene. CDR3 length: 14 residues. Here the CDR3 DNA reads TGTGCCAGCAGTTACAGAGGGTTCCTGGCTCGGGGGTATTTT. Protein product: CASSYRGFLARGYF.

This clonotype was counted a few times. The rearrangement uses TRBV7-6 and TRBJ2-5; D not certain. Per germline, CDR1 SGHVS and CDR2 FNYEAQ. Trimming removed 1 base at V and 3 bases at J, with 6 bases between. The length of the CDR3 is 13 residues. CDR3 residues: CASSLEAEETQYF. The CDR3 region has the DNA TGTGCCAGCAGCTTAGAAGCAGAAGAGACCCAGTACTTC.

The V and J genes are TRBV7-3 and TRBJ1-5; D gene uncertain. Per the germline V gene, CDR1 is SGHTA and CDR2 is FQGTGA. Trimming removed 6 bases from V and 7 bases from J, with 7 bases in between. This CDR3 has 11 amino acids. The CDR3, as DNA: TGTGCCAGCAGACATTGGCAGCCCCAGCATTTT. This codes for CASRHWQPQHF. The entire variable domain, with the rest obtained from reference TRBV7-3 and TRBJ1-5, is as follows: GAGVSQTPSNKVTEKGKYVELRCDPISGHTALYWYRQSLGQGPEFLIYFQGTGAADDSGLPNDRFFAVRPEGSVSTLKIQRTERGDSAVYLCASRHWQPQHFGDGTRLSIL.

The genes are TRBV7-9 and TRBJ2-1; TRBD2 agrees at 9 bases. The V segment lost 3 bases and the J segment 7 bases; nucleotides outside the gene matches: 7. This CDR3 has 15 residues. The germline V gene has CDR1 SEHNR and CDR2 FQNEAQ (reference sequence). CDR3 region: CASSFSGSLWNEQFF. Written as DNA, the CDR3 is TGTGCCAGCAGCTTTAGCGGGAGCTTGTGGAATGAGCAGTTCTTC.

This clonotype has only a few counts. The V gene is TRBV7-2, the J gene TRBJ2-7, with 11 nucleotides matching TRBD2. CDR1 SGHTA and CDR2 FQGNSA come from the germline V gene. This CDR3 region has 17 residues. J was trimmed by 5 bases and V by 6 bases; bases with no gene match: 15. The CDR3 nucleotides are TGTGCCAGCAGTCAAGTGGGGCTAGCGGGAGGAGCCCACGAGCAGTACTTC. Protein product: CASSQVGLAGGAHEQYF.

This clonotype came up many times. CDR3 amino acids: CASSLQRGTGELFF. CDR3 sequence (DNA): TGTGCCAGCAGCCTCCAGAGGGGAACCGGGGAGCTGTTTTTT. The chain recombines TRBV7-9 with TRBJ2-2, with D tentatively TRBD1 or TRBD2 (5 bases each). V lost 5 bases and J 5 bases, leaving 12 bases between the germline ends. The CDR3 runs to 14 residues. CDR1 SEHNR and CDR2 FQNEAQ come from the germline V gene (reference sequence).

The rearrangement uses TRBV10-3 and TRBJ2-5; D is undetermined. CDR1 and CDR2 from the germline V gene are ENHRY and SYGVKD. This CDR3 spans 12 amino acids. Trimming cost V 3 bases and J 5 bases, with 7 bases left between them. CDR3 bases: TGTGCCATCAGTGACCGGGCTGAGACCCAGTACTTC. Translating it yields CAISDRAETQYF.

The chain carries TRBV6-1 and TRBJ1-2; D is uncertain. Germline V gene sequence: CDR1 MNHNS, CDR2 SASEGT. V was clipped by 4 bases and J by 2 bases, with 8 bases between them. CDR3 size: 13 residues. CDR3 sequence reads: CASSGTGNYGYTF. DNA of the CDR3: TGTGCCAGCAGTGGGACCGGGAACTATGGCTACACCTTC.

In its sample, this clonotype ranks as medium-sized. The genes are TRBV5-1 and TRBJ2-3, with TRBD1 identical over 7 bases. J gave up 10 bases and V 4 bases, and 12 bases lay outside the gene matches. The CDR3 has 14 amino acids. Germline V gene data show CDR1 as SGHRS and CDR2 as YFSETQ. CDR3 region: CASSPSGGRVSQYF. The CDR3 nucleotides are TGCGCCAGCAGCCCCTCAGGGGGAAGGGTTTCGCAGTATTTT.

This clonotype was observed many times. The CDR3 sequence is CSAITSGSPGELFF. The CDR3 DNA reads TGCAGTGCTATTACTAGCGGGAGCCCCGGGGAGCTGTTTTTT. The chain recombines TRBV20-1 with TRBJ2-2; the match to TRBD2 covers 11 bases. Germline values: CDR1 DFQATT, CDR2 SNEGSKA (reference sequence). CDR3 length: 14 residues. Trimming cost V 4 bases and J 6 bases; bases outside gene matches: 4.

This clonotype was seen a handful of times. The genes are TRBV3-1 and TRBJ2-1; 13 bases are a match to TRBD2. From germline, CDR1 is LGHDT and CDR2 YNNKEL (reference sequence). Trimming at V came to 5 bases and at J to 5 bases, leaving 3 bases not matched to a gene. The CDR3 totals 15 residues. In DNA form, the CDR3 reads TGTGCCAGCAGCGAGACTAGCGGGAGGCACAATGAGCAGTTCTTC. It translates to CASSETSGRHNEQFF.

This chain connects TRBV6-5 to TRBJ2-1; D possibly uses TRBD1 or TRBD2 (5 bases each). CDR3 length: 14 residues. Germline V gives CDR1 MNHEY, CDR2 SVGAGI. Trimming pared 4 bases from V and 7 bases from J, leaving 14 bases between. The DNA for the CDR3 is TGTGCCAGCAGTTGGAGGACCGAGGGGAATGAGCAGTTCTTC. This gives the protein CASSWRTEGNEQFF.

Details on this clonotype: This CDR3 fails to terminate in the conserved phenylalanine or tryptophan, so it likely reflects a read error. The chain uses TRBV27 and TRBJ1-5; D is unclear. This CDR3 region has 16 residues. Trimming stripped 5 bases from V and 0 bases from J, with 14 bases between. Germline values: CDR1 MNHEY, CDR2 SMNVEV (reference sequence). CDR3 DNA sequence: TGTGCCAGCAGTCCAGCCAGCATGGGTAGCAATCAGCCCCAGCATCTT. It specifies CASSPASMGSNQPQHL.

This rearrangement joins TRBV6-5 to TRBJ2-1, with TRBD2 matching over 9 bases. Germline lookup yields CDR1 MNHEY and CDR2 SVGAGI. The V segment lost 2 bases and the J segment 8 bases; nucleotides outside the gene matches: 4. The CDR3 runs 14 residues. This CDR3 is CASSYKRTSDEQFF. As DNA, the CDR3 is TGTGCCAGCAGTTACAAGCGGACTAGCGATGAGCAGTTCTTC.

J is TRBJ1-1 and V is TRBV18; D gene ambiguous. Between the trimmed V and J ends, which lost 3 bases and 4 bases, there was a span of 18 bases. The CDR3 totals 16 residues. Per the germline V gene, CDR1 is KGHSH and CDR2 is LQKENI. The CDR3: CASSPNRPGGLTEAFF. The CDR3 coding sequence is TGTGCCAGCTCACCTAACCGGCCGGGAGGTCTCACTGAAGCTTTCTTT.

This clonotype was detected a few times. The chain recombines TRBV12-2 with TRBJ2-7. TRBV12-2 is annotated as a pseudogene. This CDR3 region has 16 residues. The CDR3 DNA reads TGTGCAAGTCGCTTAGCGCTTCTTATAAGCTCCTACGAGCAGTACTTC. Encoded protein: CASRLALLISSYEQYF.

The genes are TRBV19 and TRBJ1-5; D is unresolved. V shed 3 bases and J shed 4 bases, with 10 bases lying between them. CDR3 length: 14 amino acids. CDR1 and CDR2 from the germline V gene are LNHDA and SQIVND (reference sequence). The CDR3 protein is CASSILGLNQPQHF. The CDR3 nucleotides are TGTGCCAGTAGTATCCTTGGGTTAAATCAGCCCCAGCATTTT.

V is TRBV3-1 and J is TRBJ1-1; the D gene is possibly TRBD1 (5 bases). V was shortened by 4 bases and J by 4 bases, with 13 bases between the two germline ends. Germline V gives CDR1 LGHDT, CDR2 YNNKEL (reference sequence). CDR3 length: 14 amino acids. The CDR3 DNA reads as TGTGCCAGCAGCCTTAGGGACGGAGGCACTGAAGCTTTCTTT. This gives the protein CASSLRDGGTEAFF. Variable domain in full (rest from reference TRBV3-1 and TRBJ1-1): DTAVSQTPKYLVTQMGNDKSIKCEQNLGHDTMYWYKQDSKKFLKIMFSYNNKELIINETVPNRFSPKSPDKAHLNLHINSLELGDSAVYFCASSLRDGGTEAFFGQGTRLTVV.

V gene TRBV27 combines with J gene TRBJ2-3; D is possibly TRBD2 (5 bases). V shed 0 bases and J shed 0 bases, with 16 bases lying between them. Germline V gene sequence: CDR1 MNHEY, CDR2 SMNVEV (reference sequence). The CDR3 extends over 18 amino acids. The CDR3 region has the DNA TGTGCCAGCAGTTTATCCCTTCAAATAGCGCCTAGCACAGATACGCAGTATTTT. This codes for CASSLSLQIAPSTDTQYF.

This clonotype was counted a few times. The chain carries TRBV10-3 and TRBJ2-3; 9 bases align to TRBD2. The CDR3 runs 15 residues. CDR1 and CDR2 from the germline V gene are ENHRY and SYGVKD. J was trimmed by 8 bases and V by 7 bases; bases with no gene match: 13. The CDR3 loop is CAIIAGGSYSGTQYF. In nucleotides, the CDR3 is TGTGCCATCATCGCGGGAGGGTCGTATTCGGGTACGCAGTATTTT.

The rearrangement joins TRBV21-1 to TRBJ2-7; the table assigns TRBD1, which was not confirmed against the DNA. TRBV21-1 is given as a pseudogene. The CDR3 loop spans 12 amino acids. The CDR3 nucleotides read TGTGCCAGCAGCAAACAGGGGTACGAGCAGTACTTC. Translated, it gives CASSKQGYEQYF.

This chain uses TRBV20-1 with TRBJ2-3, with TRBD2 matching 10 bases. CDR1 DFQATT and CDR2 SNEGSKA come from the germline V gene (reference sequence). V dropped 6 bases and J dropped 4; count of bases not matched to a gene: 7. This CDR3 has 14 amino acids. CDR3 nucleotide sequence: TGCAGTGCCCATCTAGCGGGAGCATCAGATACGCAGTATTTT. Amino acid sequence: CSAHLAGASDTQYF.

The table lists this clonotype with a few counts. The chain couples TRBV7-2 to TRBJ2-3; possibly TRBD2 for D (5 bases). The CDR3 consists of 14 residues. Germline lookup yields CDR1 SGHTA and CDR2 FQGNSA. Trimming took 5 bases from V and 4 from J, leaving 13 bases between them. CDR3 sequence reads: CASSPQKGADTQYF. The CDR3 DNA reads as TGTGCCAGCAGCCCCCAAAAGGGAGCAGATACGCAGTATTTT.

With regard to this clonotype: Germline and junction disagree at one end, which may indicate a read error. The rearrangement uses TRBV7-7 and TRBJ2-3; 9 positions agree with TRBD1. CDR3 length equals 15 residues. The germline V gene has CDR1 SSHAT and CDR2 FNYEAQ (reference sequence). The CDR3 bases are TGTGCTAGCAGCTTACAGGGGGCTAGCACAGATACGCAGTATTTT. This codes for CASSLQGASTDTQYF.

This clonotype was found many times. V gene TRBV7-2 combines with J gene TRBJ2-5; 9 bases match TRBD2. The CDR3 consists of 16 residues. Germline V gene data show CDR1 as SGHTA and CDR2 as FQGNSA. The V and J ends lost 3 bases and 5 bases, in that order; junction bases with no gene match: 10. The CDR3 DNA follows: TGTGCCAGCAGCTTGAAGGCGGGGGGGATTGCGGAGACCCAGTACTTC. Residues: CASSLKAGGIAETQYF.

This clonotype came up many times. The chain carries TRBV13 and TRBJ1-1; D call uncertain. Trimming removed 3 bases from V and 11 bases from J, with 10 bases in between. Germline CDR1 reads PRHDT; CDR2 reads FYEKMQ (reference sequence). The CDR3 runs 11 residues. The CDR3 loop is CASSFRAGAFF. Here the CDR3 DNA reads TGTGCCAGCAGCTTTCGCGCGGGGGCTTTCTTT.

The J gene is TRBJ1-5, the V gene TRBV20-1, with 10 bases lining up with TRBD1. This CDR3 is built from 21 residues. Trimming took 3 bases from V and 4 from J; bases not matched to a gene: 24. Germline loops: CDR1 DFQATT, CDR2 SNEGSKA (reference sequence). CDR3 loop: CSASVTPGTGEVLWKNQPQHF. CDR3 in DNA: TGCAGTGCTAGCGTCACCCCCGGGACAGGGGAGGTGTTGTGGAAAAATCAGCCCCAGCATTTT.

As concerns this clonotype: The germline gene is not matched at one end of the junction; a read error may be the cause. This chain's CDR3 is CASSTTTGSQEAQYF. The CDR3 DNA reads as TGCGCCAGCAGCACGACCACGGGATCACAAGAGGCCCAGTACTTC. The chain has TRBV5-1 and TRBJ2-5; possible D gene TRBD2, 5 bases. The CDR3 totals 15 residues. CDR1 is SGHRS, CDR2 YFSETQ, per germline.

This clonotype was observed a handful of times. CDR3: CASGGGGVFTGELFF. For the CDR3, the DNA is TGCGCCAGCGGTGGAGGGGGTGTCTTCACCGGGGAGCTGTTTTTT. The J gene is TRBJ2-2, the V gene TRBV5-1; D tentatively fits TRBD1 or TRBD2 (6 bases each). CDR1 and CDR2 from the germline V gene are SGHRS and YFSETQ. CDR3 length: 15 amino acids. V lost 7 bases and J lost 4, with 17 bases in between.